These 5 T cell receptor beta chains were all obtained from the same sample, sequenced in a study of human T cells and chemical hapten exposure. MiXCR, applied by TCRdb to the RACE reads, yields one record per CDR3 protein. The sample includes 110,000 to 150,000 distinct CDR3 sequences, 10% to 15% of them seen just once. Time point denoted: patch test 2, 6 weeks after DPC sensitization. Noted treatment: therapeutic diphenylcyclopropenone sensitization with weekly scalp DPC. The sample consisted of whole blood, taken in connection with sensitization to the hapten diphenylcyclopropenone (DPC). The receptors come from a woman aged 45-65 years with alopecia areata. Some clones in this sample may be carry-over from other donors' samples.

This clonotype was counted only a few times. This rearrangement joins TRBV11-2 to TRBJ2-2; TRBD2 matches at 7 bases. With V trimmed by 5 bases and J by 0 bases, 3 bases remained unmatched. The germline V gene has CDR1 SGHAT and CDR2 FQNNGV. CDR3 length equals 15 residues. The CDR3 DNA follows: TGTGCCAGCAGCACCGGGACTACGAACACCGGGGAGCTGTTTTTT. This codes for CASSTGTTNTGELFF.

The CDR3 protein is CASSPNSGRANYEQFF. DNA of the CDR3: TGTGCCAGCAGCCCGAATAGCGGGAGGGCCAACTATGAGCAGTTCTTC. V gene TRBV7-3 combines with J gene TRBJ2-1; TRBD2 matches 11 bases. The CDR3 is 16 residues long. CDR1 SGHTA and CDR2 FQGTGA come from the germline V gene. The V and J ends lost 5 bases and 8 bases, in that order; junction bases with no gene match: 11.

This rearrangement joins TRBV7-2 to TRBJ1-2, with D hard to call. CDR3 size: 15 residues. V lost 1 base, J lost 5 bases, and 14 bases lay in between. CDR1 and CDR2 from the germline V gene are SGHTA and FQGNSA. The CDR3 sequence is CASSLETGNFYGYTF. The CDR3 DNA sequence: TGTGCCAGCAGCTTAGAAACGGGGAACTTTTATGGCTACACCTTC. Looking up the rest from reference TRBV7-2 and TRBJ1-2 gives the full variable domain: GAGVSQSPSNKVTEKGKDVELRCDPISGHTALYWYRQSLGQGLEFLIYFQGNSAPDKSGLPSDRFSAERTGGSVSTLTIQRTQQEDSAVYLCASSLETGNFYGYTFGSGTRLTVV.

The chain employs TRBV4-1 and TRBJ2-2; D is perhaps TRBD1 (6 bases). CDR3 length: 16 residues. V shed 4 bases and J shed 0 bases, with 12 bases lying between them. Germline values: CDR1 MGHRA, CDR2 YSYEKL. The chain's CDR3 is CASSLDGQPNTGELFF. The CDR3 DNA is TGCGCCAGCAGCCTCGATGGACAGCCGAACACCGGGGAGCTGTTTTTT.

This clonotype was picked up a small number of times. The rearrangement links TRBV7-2 to TRBJ2-7, with 10 nucleotides matching TRBD1. The CDR3 length is 14 residues. V shed 8 bases and J 2 bases; nucleotides not matched to a gene: 6. CDR1 and CDR2 (germline): SGHTA, FQGNSA. CDR3: CASGPGQGTYEQYF. DNA for the CDR3: TGTGCCAGCGGTCCGGGACAGGGGACCTACGAGCAGTACTTC.